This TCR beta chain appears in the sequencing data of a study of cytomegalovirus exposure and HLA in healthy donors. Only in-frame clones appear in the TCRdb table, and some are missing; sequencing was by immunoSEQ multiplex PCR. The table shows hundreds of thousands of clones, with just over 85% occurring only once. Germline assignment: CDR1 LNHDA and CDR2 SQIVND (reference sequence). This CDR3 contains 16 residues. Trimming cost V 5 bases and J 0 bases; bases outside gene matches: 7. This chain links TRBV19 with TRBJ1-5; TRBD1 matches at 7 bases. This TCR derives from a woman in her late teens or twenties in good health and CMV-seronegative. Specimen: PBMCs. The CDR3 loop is CASSVRQGHSNQPQHF. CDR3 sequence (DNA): TGTGCCAGTAGTGTGCGACAGGGACATAGCAATCAGCCCCAGCATTTT.